A selection of T cell receptor beta chains follows, all from one sample in a study of shared clonotypes between healthy human individuals. Here immunoSEQ multiplex PCR was the method, and the copy in TCRdb shows in-frame clones only, minus some. The sample yields 550,000 to 650,000 clones, 96% seen once. The specimen was naive CD8+ T cells sorted from blood. The receptor set was obtained from a woman aged 25 to 39 in good health. CDR3s include the opening cysteine and the closing phenylalanine or tryptophan. A D gene is named only where the DNA matches it firmly. A row's size may be missing; if present it is once, few, many or a size class.

clone_size j_call v_call cdr3_length d_call cdr3_aa cdr3_nt
once TRBJ2-7 TRBV27 14 TRBD1 CASSPGTGNYEQYF TGTGCCAGCAGTCCTGGGACAGGGAACTACGAGCAGTACTTC
. TRBJ2-2 TRBV7-9 14 . CASSFPSAAGELFF TGTGCCAGCAGCTTCCCCTCGGCGGCCGGGGAGCTGTTTTTT
. TRBJ2-7 TRBV13 13 . CASSLGESYEQYF TGTGCCAGCAGCTTGGGAGAGTCCTACGAGCAGTACTTC
. TRBJ2-7 TRBV19 12 . CASSGFPYEQYF TGTGCCAGTAGTGGGTTTCCCTACGAGCAGTACTTC
. TRBJ1-5 TRBV10-2 15 . CASSAAGESNQPQHF TGCGCCAGCAGTGCAGCTGGGGAGAGCAATCAGCCCCAGCATTTT
. TRBJ2-7 TRBV6-1 13 TRBD2 CASGAGGIYEQYF TGTGCCAGCGGAGCGGGGGGCATTTACGAGCAGTACTTC
. TRBJ2-7 TRBV27 15 TRBD1 CASSLLGTGIDEQYF TGTGCCAGCAGTTTACTCGGGACAGGGATTGACGAGCAGTACTTC
. TRBJ2-1 TRBV25-1 14 . CASSEFGQSNEQFF TGTGCCAGCAGTGAATTCGGACAGAGCAATGAGCAGTTCTTC
. TRBJ1-2 TRBV5-1 14 TRBD1 CASSPWTGDYGYTF TGCGCCAGCAGCCCCTGGACAGGGGACTATGGCTACACCTTC
. TRBJ1-5 TRBV10-3 15 TRBD1 CAISEETGGNQPQHF TGTGCCATCAGTGAGGAGACAGGGGGCAATCAGCCCCAGCATTTT
. TRBJ2-7 TRBV29-1 14 TRBD1 CSVENVGQGNEQYF TGCAGCGTTGAAAATGTGGGACAGGGGAACGAGCAGTACTTC
. TRBJ1-4 TRBV7-6 15 TRBD1 CASSPRDRGNEKLFF TGTGCCAGCAGCCCACGGGACAGGGGAAATGAAAAACTGTTTTTT
. TRBJ1-1 TRBV5-1 14 . CASSLNAVVAEAFF TGCGCCAGCAGCTTGAACGCAGTCGTAGCTGAAGCTTTCTTT
. TRBJ2-1 TRBV2 15 . CASSELGAPGNEQFF TGTGCCAGCAGTGAATTGGGGGCGCCAGGCAATGAGCAGTTCTTC
. TRBJ2-1 TRBV4-1 16 TRBD2 CASSQAPGTRNNEQFF TGCGCCAGCAGCCAAGCACCCGGGACTAGAAACAATGAGCAGTTCTTC
once TRBJ2-7 TRBV28 14 . CASSPRIKAYEQYF TGTGCCAGCAGTCCACGGATAAAGGCCTACGAGCAGTACTTC
. TRBJ2-3 TRBV27 17 TRBD2 CASSQVGTSGRQDTQYF TGTGCCAGCAGCCAAGTCGGGACTAGCGGGAGACAAGATACGCAGTATTTT
. TRBJ2-7 TRBV4-1 14 . CASSAGKLTYEQYF TGCGCCAGCAGCGCCGGGAAGTTAACCTACGAGCAGTACTTC
. TRBJ2-7 TRBV7-4 15 TRBD2 CASSLGPSGTYEQYF TGTGCCAGCAGCTTAGGTCCTAGCGGAACCTACGAGCAGTACTTC
. TRBJ1-1 TRBV28 16 . CASSSPDTVKNTEAFF TGTGCCAGCAGTTCCCCGGACACGGTTAAGAACACTGAAGCTTTCTTT
. TRBJ1-1 TRBV4-1 13 . CASSPPGRDEAFF TGCGCCAGCAGCCCCCCGGGAAGGGATGAAGCTTTCTTT
. TRBJ2-3 TRBV27 13 . CASSSTSTDTQYF TGTGCCAGCAGTTCAACTAGCACAGATACGCAGTATTTT
. TRBJ2-7 TRBV28 14 . CASSTFETHYEQYF TGTGCCAGCAGTACGTTTGAGACACACTACGAGCAGTACTTC
. TRBJ1-3 TRBV28 14 . CASRNQGSGNTIYF TGTGCCAGCAGAAATCAGGGGTCTGGAAACACCATATATTTT
once TRBJ2-7 TRBV11-3 13 . CASSLAGEGEQYF TGTGCCAGCAGCTTAGCGGGAGAGGGAGAGCAGTACTTC
. TRBJ2-1 TRBV5-1 18 TRBD1 CASSQFKTGTGGFNEQFF TGCGCCAGCAGCCAATTCAAAACCGGGACAGGGGGCTTCAATGAGCAGTTCTTC
. TRBJ2-7 TRBV6-1 13 . CASRITTTYEQYF TGTGCCAGCAGAATCACTACTACCTACGAGCAGTACTTC
. TRBJ2-1 TRBV13 15 . CASSLGVDYYNEQFF TGTGCCAGCAGCTTAGGCGTCGACTATTACAATGAGCAGTTCTTC
. TRBJ1-2 TRBV5-1 15 TRBD1 CASRGSGQGIDGYTF TGCGCCAGCAGAGGGTCGGGACAGGGTATTGATGGCTACACCTTC
. TRBJ1-4 TRBV5-4 14 . CASSLSVDAEKLFF TGTGCCAGCAGCTTGTCGGTCGACGCGGAAAAACTGTTTTTT
. TRBJ1-1 TRBV5-1 15 . CASSFESRGATEAFF TGCGCCAGCAGCTTTGAGTCAAGGGGCGCGACTGAAGCTTTCTTT
once TRBJ2-3 TRBV10-1 15 . CAGVQGMPSTDTQYF TGCGCCGGGGTTCAGGGGATGCCTAGCACAGATACGCAGTATTTT
. TRBJ2-7 TRBV28 15 . CASSIDRELLREQYF TGTGCCAGCAGTATTGACCGAGAGCTCCTTAGGGAGCAGTACTTC
. TRBJ2-7 TRBV6-1 17 . CASSDPPPEGVVDEQYF TGTGCCAGCAGTGACCCACCGCCGGAGGGAGTTGTGGACGAGCAGTACTTC
. TRBJ2-7 TRBV19 15 TRBD2 CASSASSGRSYEQYF TGTGCCAGTAGTGCGTCTAGCGGACGCTCCTACGAGCAGTACTTC
. TRBJ2-7 TRBV5-4 13 TRBD1 CASSFDRGAEQYF TGTGCCAGCAGCTTCGACAGGGGGGCCGAGCAGTACTTC
. TRBJ2-5 TRBV7-8 16 TRBD2 CASSLGLAGVWETQYF TGTGCCAGCAGCTTAGGGCTAGCGGGAGTCTGGGAGACCCAGTACTTC
. TRBJ2-7 TRBV10-1 13 . CASSDGSHYEQYF TGCGCCAGCAGTGATGGGTCTCACTACGAGCAGTACTTC
. TRBJ2-1 TRBV28 15 . CASSFLQAPYNEQFF TGTGCCAGCAGTTTTCTTCAGGCGCCATACAATGAGCAGTTCTTC
. TRBJ2-3 TRBV5-1 15 . CASRLWDSGTDTQYF TGCGCCAGCAGGTTGTGGGACTCGGGCACAGATACGCAGTATTTT
. TRBJ2-7 TRBV28 13 . CATAAFGSYEQYF TGTGCCACAGCGGCATTCGGGAGCTACGAGCAGTACTTC
. TRBJ1-1 TRBV28 17 . CASSLRATYDGNTEAFF TGTGCCAGCAGTTTAAGAGCGACGTATGATGGGAACACTGAAGCTTTCTTT
. TRBJ1-1 TRBV5-5 14 . CASTVRGGDTEAFF TGTGCCAGCACCGTCCGAGGGGGTGACACTGAAGCTTTCTTT
. TRBJ1-4 TRBV2 13 . CASSAASHEKLFF TGTGCCAGCAGTGCGGCCTCCCATGAAAAACTGTTTTTT
once TRBJ2-7 TRBV4-1 15 . CASSQEHTGIHEQYF TGCGCCAGCAGCCAAGAACACACAGGGATCCACGAGCAGTACTTC
. TRBJ2-7 TRBV14 12 . CASSHEGGEQYF TGTGCCAGCAGCCACGAGGGGGGGGAGCAGTACTTC